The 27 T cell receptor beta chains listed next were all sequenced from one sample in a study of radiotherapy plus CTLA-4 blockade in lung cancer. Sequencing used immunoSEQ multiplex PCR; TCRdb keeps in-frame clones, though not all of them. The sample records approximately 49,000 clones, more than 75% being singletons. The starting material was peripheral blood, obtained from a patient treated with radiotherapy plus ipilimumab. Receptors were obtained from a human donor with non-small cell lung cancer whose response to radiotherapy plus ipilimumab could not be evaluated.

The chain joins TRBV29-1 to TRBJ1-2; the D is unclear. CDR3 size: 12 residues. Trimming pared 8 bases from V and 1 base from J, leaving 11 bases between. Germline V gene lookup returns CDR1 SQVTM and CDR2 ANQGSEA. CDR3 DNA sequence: TGCAGCACCGGAGGCCTTAACTATGGCTACACCTTC. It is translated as CSTGGLNYGYTF. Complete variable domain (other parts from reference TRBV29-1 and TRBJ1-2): SAVISQKPSRDICQRGTSLTIQCQVDSQVTMMFWYRQQPGQSLTLIATANQGSEATYESGFVIDKFPISRPNLTFSTLTVSNMSPEDSSIYLCSTGGLNYGYTFGSGTRLTVV.

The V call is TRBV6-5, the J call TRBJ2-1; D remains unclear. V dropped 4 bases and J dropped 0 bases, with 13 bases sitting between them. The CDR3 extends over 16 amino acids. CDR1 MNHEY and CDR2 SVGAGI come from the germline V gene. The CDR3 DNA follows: TGTGCCAGCAGTTCCCGACTGGGTAGCTCCTACAATGAGCAGTTCTTC. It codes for CASSSRLGSSYNEQFF.

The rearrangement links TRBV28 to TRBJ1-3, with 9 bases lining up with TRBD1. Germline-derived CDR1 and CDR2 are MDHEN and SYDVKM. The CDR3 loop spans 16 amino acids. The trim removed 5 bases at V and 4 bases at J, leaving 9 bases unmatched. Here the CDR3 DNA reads TGTGCCAGCAGTCCCGGGACAGGGTTAACAGGAAACACCATATATTTT. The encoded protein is CASSPGTGLTGNTIYF.

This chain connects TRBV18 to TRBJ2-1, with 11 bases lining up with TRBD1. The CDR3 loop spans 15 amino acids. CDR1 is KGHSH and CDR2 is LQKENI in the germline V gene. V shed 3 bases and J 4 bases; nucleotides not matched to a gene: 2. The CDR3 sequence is CASSPGTGGYNEQFF. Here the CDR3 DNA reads TGTGCCAGCTCACCGGGGACAGGGGGTTACAATGAGCAGTTCTTC.

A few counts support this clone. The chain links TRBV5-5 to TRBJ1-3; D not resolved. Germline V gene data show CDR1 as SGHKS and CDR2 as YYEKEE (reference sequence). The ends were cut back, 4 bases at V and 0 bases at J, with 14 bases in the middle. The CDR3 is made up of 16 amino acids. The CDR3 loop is CASSPGGSHSGNTIYF. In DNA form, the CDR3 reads TGTGCCAGCAGCCCGGGTGGGTCTCACTCTGGAAACACCATATATTTT.

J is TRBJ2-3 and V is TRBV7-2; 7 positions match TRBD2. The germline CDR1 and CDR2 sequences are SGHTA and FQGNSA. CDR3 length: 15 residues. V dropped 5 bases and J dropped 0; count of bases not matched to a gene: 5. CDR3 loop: CASSASSGSTDTQYF. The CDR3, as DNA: TGTGCCAGCAGCGCCTCTAGCGGTAGCACAGATACGCAGTATTTT.

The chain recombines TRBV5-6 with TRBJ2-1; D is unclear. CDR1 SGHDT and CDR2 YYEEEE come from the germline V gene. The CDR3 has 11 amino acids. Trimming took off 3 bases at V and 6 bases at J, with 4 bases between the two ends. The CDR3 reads CASSWANEQFF. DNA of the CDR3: TGTGCCAGCAGCTGGGCCAATGAGCAGTTCTTC.

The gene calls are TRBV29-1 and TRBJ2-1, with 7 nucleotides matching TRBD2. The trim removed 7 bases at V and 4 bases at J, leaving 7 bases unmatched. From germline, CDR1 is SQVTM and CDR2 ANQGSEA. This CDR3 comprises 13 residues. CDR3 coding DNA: TGCAGCGCCGGACTAGAGTATTACAATGAGCAGTTCTTC. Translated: CSAGLEYYNEQFF.

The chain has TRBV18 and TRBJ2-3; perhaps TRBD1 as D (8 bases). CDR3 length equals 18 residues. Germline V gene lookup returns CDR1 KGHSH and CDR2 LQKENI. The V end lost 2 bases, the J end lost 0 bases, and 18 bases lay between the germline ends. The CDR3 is CASSPDRGGTSSTDTQYF. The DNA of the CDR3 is TGTGCCAGCTCACCAGACAGGGGAGGGACAAGTAGCACAGATACGCAGTATTTT.

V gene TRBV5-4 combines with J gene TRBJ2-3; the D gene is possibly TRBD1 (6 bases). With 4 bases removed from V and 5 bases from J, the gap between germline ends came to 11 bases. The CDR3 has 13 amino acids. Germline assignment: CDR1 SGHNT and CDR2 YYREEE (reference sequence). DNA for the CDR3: TGTGCCAGCAGCGTAACAGGGAAAGATACGCAGTATTTT. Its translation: CASSVTGKDTQYF.

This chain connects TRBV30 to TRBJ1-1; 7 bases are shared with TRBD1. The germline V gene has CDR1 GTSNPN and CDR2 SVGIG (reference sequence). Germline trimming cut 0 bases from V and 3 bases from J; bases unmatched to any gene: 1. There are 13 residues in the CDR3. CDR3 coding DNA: TGTGCCTGGAGTGTAACAGGGGACACTGAAGCTTTCTTT. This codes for CAWSVTGDTEAFF.

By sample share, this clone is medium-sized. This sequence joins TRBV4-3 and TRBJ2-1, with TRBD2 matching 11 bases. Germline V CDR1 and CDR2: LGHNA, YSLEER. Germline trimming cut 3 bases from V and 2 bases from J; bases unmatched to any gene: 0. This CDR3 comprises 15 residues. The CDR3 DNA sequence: TGCGCCAGCAGCCAGACTAGCGGGGCCTACAATGAGCAGTTCTTC. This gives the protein CASSQTSGAYNEQFF.

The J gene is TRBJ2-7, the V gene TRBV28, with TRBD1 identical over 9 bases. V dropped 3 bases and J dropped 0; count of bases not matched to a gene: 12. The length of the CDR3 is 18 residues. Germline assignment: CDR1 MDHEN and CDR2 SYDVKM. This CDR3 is CASSFVGTGNPPSYEQYF. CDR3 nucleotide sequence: TGTGCCAGCAGTTTTGTGGGGACAGGGAACCCACCCTCCTACGAGCAGTACTTC.

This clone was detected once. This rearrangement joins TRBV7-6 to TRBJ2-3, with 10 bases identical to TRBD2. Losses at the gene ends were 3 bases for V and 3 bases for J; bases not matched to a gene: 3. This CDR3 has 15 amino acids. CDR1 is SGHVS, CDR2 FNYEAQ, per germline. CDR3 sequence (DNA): TGTGCCAGCAGCTTCCTAGCGGGAGAGACAGATACGCAGTATTTT. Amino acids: CASSFLAGETDTQYF.

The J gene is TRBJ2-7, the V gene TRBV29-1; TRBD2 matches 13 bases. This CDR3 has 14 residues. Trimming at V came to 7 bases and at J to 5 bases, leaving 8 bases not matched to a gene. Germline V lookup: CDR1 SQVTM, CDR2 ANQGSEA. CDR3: CSAELAGGPDEQYF. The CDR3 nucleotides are TGCAGCGCCGAACTAGCGGGAGGGCCCGACGAGCAGTACTTC.

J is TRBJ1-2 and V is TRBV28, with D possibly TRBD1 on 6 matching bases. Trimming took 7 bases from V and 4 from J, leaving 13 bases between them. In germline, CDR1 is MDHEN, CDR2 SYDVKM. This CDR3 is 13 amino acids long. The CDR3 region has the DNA TGTGCCAGCATCAACAGGGACGGCTATGGCTACACCTTC. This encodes CASINRDGYGYTF.

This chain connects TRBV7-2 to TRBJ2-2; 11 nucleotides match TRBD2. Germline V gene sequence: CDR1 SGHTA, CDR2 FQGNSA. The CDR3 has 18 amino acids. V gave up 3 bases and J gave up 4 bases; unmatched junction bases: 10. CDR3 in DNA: TGTGCCAGCAGCTTCTCTACTAGCGGGAGCAAGAGCACCGGGGAGCTGTTTTTT. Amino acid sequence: CASSFSTSGSKSTGELFF.

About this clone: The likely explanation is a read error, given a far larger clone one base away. CDR3 coding DNA: TGTGCCAGCAGCCAAGAAGAACTAGCCCGTACAAATGAGCAGTTCTTC. Its translation is CASSQEELARTNEQFF. The rearrangement joins TRBV4-2 to TRBJ2-1; D may be TRBD2 (6 bases). The V end lost 0 bases, the J end lost 7 bases, and 16 bases lay between the germline ends. Germline-derived CDR1 and CDR2 are LGHNA and YNFKEQ. CDR3 size: 16 residues.

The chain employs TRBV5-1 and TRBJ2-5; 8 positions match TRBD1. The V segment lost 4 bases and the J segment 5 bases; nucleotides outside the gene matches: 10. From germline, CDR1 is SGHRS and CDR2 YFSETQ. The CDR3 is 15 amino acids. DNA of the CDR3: TGCGCCAGCAGCACCGGGACAGGCACAGGGGAGACCCAGTACTTC. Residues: CASSTGTGTGETQYF.

The CDR3 sequence is CAISDRGRAEAFF. The CDR3 DNA reads TGTGCCATCAGTGACAGGGGAAGGGCTGAAGCTTTCTTT. The chain carries TRBV10-3 and TRBJ1-1; possible D gene TRBD1, 6 bases. This CDR3 region has 13 residues. The germline gives CDR1 ENHRY, CDR2 SYGVKD. Trimming took off 3 bases at V and 6 bases at J, with 11 bases between the two ends.

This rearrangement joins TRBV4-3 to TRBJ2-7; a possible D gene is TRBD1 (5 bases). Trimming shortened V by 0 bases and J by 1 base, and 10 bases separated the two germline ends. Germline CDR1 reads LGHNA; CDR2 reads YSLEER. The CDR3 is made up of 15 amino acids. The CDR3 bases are TGCGCCAGCAGCCAAGATCCTAGGGGTTCCTACGAGCAGTACTTC. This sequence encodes CASSQDPRGSYEQYF.

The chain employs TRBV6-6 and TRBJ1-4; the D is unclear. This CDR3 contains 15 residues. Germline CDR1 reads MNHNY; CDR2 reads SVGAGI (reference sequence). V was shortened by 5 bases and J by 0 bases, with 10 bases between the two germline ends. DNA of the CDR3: TGTGCCAGCAGTCGCGGAGTTACAACTAATGAAAAACTGTTTTTT. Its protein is CASSRGVTTNEKLFF.

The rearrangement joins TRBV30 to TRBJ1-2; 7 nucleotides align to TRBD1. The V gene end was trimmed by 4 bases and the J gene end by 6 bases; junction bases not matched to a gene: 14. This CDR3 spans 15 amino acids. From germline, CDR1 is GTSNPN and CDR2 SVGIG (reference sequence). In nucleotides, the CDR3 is TGTGCCTGGACCCGAAGGACAGGAGGGTCGGATGGCTACACCTTC. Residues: CAWTRRTGGSDGYTF. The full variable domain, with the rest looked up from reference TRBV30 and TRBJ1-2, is SQTIHQWPATLVQPVGSPLSLECTVEGTSNPNLYWYRQAAGRGLQLLFYSVGIGQISSEVPQNLSASRPQDRQFILSSKKLLLSDSGFYLCAWTRRTGGSDGYTFGSGTRLTVV.

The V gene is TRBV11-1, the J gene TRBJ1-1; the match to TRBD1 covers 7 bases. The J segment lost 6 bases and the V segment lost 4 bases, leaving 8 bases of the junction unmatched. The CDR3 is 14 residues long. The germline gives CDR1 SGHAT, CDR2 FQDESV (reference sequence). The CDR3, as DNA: TGTGCCAGCAGCTCACTCTCACAGGGGCCTGAAGCTTTCTTT. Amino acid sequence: CASSSLSQGPEAFF. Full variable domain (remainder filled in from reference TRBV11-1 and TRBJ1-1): EAEVAQSPRYKITEKSQAVAFWCDPISGHATLYWYRQILGQGPELLVQFQDESVVDDSQLPKDRFSAERLKGVDSTLKIQPAELGDSAMYLCASSSLSQGPEAFFGQGTRLTVV.

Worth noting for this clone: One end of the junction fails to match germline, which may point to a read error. CDR3: CASKSSNEQFF. The DNA for the CDR3 is TGTGCCAGCAAATCCTCCAATGAGCAGTTCTTC. The genes are TRBV6-5 and TRBJ2-1; D gene unclear. This CDR3 is built from 11 residues. CDR1 MNHEY and CDR2 SVGAGI come from the germline V gene.

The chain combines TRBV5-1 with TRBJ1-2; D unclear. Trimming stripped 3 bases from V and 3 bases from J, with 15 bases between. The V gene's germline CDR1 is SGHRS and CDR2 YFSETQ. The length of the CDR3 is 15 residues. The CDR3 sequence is CASSSYSTPYYGYTF. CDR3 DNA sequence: TGCGCCAGCAGCTCCTACTCGACACCCTACTATGGCTACACCTTC.

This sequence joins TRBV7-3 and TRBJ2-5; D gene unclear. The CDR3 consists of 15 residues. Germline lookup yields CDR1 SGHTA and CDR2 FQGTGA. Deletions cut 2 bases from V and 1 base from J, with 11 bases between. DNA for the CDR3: TGTGCCAGCAGCTTAGGCCAGGAAATCCAAGAGACCCAGTACTTC. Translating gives CASSLGQEIQETQYF.